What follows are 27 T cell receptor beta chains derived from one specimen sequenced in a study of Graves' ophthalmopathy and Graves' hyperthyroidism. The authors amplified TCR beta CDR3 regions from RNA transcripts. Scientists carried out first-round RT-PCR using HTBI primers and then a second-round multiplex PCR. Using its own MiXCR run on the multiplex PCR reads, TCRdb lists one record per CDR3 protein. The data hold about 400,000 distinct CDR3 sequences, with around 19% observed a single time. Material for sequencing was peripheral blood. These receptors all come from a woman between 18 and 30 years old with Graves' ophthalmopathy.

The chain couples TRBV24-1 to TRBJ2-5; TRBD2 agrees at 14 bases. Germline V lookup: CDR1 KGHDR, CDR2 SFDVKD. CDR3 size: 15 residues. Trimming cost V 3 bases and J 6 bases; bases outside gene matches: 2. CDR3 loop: CATSDGTSGRKTQYF. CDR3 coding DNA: TGTGCCACCAGTGATGGGACTAGCGGGAGAAAGACCCAGTACTTC.

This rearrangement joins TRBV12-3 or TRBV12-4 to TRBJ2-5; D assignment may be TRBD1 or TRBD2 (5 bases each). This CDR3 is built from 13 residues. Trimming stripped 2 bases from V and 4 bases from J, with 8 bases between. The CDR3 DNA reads TGTGCCAGCAGTTTAAGGGGAGCAGAGACCCAGTACTTC. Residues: CASSLRGAETQYF.

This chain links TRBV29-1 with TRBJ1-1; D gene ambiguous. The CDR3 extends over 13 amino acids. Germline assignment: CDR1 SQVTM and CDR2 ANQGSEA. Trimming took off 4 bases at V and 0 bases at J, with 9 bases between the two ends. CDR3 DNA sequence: TGCAGCGTTGCCCCGCACCTGAACACTGAAGCTTTCTTT. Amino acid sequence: CSVAPHLNTEAFF.

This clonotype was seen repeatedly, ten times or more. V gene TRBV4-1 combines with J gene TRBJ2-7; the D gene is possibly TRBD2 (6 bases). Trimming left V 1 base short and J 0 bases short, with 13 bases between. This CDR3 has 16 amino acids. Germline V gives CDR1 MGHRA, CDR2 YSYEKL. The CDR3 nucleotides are TGCGCCAGCAGCCAAGTCGGGGGACCCAGCTCCTACGAGCAGTACTTC. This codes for CASSQVGGPSSYEQYF.

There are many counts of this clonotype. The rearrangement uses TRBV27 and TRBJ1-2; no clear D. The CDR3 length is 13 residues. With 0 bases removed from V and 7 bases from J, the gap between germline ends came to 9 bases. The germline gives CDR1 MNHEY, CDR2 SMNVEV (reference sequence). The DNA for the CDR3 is TGTGCCAGCAGTTTATCGCGCGGTTCTGGCTACACCTTC. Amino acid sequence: CASSLSRGSGYTF.

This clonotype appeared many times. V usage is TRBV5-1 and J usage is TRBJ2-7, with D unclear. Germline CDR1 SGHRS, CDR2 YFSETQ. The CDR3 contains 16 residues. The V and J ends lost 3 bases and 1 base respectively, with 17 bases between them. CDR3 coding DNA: TGCGCCAGCAGCTCGGCCGGGCACCCAGGATCCTACGAGCAGTACTTC. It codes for CASSSAGHPGSYEQYF. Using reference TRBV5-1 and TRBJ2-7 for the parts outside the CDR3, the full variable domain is KAGVTQTPRYLIKTRGQQVTLSCSPISGHRSVSWYQQTPGQGLQFLFEYFSETQRNKGNFPGRFSGRQFSNSRSEMNVSTLELGDSALYLCASSSAGHPGSYEQYFGPGTRLTVT.

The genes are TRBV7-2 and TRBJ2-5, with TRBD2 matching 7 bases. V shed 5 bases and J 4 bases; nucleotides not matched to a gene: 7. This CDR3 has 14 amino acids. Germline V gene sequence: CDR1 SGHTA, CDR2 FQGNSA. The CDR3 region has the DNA TGTGCCAGCAGCCTTGGACTAGTTAGAGAGACCCAGTACTTC. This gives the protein CASSLGLVRETQYF. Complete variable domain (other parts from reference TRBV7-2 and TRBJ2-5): GAGVSQSPSNKVTEKGKDVELRCDPISGHTALYWYRQSLGQGLEFLIYFQGNSAPDKSGLPSDRFSAERTGGSVSTLTIQRTQQEDSAVYLCASSLGLVRETQYFGPGTRLLVL.

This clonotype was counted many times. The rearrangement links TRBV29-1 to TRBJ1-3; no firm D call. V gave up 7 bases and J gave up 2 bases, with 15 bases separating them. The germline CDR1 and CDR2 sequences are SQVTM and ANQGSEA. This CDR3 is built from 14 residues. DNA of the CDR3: TGCAGCGCAAATACCGAGGGAGCTGGAAACACCATATATTTT. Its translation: CSANTEGAGNTIYF. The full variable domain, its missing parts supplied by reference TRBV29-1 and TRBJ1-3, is SAVISQKPSRDICQRGTSLTIQCQVDSQVTMMFWYRQQPGQSLTLIATANQGSEATYESGFVIDKFPISRPNLTFSTLTVSNMSPEDSSIYLCSANTEGAGNTIYFGEGSWLTVV.

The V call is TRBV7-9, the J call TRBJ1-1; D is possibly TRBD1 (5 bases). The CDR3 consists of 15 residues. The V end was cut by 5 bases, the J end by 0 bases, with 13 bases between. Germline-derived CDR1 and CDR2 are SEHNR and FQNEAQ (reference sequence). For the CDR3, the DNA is TGTGCCAGCAGCCGGGGGTATTTTCTGAACACTGAAGCTTTCTTT. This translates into CASSRGYFLNTEAFF.

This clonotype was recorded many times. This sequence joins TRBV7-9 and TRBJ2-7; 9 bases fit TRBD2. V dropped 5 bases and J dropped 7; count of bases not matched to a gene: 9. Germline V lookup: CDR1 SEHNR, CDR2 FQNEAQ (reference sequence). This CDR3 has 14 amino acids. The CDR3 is CASSPTSGSWEQYF. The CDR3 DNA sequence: TGTGCCAGCAGCCCGACTAGCGGCAGTTGGGAGCAGTACTTC.

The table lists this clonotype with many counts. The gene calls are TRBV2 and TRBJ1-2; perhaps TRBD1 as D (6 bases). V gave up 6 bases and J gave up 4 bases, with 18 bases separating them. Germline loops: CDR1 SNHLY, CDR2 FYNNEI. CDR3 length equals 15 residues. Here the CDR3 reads CASSTGGATSYGYTF. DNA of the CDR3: TGTGCCAGCAGCACCGGGGGGGCTACGTCCTATGGCTACACCTTC.

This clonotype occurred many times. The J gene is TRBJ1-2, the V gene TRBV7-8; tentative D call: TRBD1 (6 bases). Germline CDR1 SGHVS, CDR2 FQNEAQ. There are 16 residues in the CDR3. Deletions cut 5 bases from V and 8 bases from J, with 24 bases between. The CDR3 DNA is TGTGCCAGCAGCGTAGACCCGGCAGGGGTGGGTCAGGGCTACACCTTC. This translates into CASSVDPAGVGQGYTF.

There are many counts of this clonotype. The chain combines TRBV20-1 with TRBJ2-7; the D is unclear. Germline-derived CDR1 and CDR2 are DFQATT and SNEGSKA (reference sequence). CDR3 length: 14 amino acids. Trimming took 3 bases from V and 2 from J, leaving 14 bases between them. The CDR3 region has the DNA TGCAGTGCTAGTTCGGACGTACAACCCTACGAGCAGTACTTC. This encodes CSASSDVQPYEQYF.

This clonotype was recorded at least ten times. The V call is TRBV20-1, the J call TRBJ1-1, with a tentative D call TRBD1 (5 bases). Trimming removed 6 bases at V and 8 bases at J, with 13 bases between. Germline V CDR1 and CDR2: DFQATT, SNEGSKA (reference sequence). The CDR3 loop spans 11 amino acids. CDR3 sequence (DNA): TGCAGTGCAACAGACAGCAGGGAAGCTTTCTTT. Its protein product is CSATDSREAFF.

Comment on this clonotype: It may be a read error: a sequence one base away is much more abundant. The DNA for the CDR3 is TGTGCCAGCAGCCAGGGACAGGATCCCTACAAGCAGTACTTC. As protein: CASSQGQDPYKQYF. The chain is built from TRBV14 and TRBJ2-7; the match to TRBD1 covers 8 bases. The germline V gene has CDR1 SGHDN and CDR2 FVKESK. The CDR3 totals 14 residues.

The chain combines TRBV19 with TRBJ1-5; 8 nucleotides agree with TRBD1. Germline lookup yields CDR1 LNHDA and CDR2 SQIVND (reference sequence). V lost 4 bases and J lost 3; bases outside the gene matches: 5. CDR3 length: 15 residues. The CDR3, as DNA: TGTGCCAGTAGTAAAGGACAGGGCATCAATCAGCCCCAGCATTTT. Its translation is CASSKGQGINQPQHF.

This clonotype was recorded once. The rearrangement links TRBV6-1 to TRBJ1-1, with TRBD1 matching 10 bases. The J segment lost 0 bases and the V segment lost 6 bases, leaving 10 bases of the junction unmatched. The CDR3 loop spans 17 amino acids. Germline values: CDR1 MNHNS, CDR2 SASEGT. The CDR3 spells CASSHTGTGAMNTEAFF. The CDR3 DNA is TGTGCCAGCAGCCACACCGGGACAGGGGCCATGAACACTGAAGCTTTCTTT.

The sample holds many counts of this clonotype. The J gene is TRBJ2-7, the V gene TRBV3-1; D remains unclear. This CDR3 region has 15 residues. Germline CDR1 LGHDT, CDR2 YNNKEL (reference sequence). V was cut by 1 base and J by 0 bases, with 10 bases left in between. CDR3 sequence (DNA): TGTGCCAGCAGCCAAGTTCACCTGAGCTCCTACGAGCAGTACTTC. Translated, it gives CASSQVHLSSYEQYF.

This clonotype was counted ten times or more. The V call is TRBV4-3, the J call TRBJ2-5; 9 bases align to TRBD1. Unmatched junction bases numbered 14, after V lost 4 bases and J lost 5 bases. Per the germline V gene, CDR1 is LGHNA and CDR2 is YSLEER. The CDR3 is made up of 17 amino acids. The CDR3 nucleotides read TGCGCCAGCAGCCGTACGCCACAGGGGGCGGTAGGGGAGACCCAGTACTTC. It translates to CASSRTPQGAVGETQYF.

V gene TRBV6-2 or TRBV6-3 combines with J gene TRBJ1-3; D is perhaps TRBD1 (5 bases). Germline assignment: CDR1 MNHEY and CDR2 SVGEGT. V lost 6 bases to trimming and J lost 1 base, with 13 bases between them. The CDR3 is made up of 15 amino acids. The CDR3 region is CASRPGSGSGNTIYF. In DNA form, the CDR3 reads TGTGCCAGCAGGCCAGGGTCTGGATCTGGAAACACCATATATTTT.

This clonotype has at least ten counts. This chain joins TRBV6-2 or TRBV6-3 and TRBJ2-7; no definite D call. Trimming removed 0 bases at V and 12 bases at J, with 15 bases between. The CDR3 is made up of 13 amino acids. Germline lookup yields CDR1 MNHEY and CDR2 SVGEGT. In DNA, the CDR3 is TGTGCCAGCAGTTACTCTCCCATAACGGTATGGTACTTC. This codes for CASSYSPITVWYF.

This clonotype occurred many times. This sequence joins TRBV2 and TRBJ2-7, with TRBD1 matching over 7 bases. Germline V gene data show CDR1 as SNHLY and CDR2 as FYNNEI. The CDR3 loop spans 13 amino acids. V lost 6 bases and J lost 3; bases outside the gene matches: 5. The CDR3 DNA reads TGTGCCAGCAGATTTACAGGGGACTACGAGCAGTACTTC. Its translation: CASRFTGDYEQYF.

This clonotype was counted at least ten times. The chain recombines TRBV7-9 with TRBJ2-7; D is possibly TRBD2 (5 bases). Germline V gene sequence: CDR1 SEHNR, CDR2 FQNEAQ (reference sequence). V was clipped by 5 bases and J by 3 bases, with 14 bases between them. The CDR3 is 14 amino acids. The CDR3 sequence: CASSAASGIYEQYF. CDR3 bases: TGTGCCAGCAGCGCTGCGAGCGGCATCTACGAGCAGTACTTC.

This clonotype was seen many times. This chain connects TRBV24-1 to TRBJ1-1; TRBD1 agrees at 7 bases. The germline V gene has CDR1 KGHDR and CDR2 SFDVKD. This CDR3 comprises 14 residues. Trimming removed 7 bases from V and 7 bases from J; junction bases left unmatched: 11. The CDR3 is CATRPNRGMGEAFF. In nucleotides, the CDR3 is TGTGCCACCAGGCCTAACAGGGGAATGGGTGAAGCTTTCTTT.

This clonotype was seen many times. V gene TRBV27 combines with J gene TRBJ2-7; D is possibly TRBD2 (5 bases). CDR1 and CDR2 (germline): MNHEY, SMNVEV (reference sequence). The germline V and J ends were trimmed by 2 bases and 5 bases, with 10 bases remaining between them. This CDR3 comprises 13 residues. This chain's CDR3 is CASSLRGIDEQYF. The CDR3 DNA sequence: TGTGCCAGCAGTTTACGGGGAATCGACGAGCAGTACTTC.

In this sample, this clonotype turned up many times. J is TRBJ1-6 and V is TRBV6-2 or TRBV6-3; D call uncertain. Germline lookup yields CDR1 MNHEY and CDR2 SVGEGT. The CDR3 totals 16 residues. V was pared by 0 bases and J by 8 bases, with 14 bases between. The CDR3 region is CASSYSRADGYSPLHF. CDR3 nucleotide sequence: TGTGCCAGCAGTTACTCGAGGGCGGACGGTTATTCACCCCTCCACTTT.

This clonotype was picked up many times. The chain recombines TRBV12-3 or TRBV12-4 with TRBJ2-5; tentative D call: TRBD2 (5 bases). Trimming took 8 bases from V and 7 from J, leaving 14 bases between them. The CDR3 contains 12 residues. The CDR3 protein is CASCGRAGTQYF. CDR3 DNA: TGTGCCAGCTGCGGGCGGGCGGGGACCCAGTACTTC.